This record concerns one TCR beta chain sequence. Its antigen remains unidentified. TCR sequencing used cDNA made by reverse transcription of extracted RNA. The protocol was immunoSEQ multiplex PCR, while the TCRdb copy is restricted to in-frame clones and leaves out a portion. The table records under 250,000 clones, about 53% of them present only once. Collection of lesional scalp punch biopsies and peripheral blood was performed in alopecia areata patients. These data originate in a study of CD8+ T cells in alopecia areata. The overall study: Oral tofacitinib, 5 to 10 mg twice daily, was given in an open-label trial. Broader study findings: Mice showed clearer TCR sharing than patients did, a gap that was possibly HLA-related. The study found higher clonality in lesional than normal scalp, especially in alopecia totalis/universalis.

The CDR3 sequence is 10 residues long. Germline V gene sequence: CDR1 GTSNPN, CDR2 SVGIG (reference sequence). The ends were cut back, 5 bases at V and 11 bases at J, with 12 bases in the middle. The sequence was obtained from a human donor with alopecia areata. Here the sequenced sample was CD4+ T cells sorted from blood, taken at week 0. The gene calls are TRBV30 and TRBJ2-5; D call uncertain. CDR3 in amino acids: CAWGPNGQYF. In DNA form, the CDR3 reads TGTGCCTGGGGACCTAACGGGCAGTACTTC.